This T cell receptor (beta chain) was profiled in a study of blood T cell repertoires in COVID-19. This table comes from immunoSEQ multiplex PCR, and its TCRdb copy is limited to in-frame clones, with some not included. The sample contains about 81,000 clones, 82% of which appear only once. The sequence derives from a human donor in a cohort sampled during active COVID-19. The source material was peripheral blood.

CDR3 loop: CASSPGSTEAFF. The CDR3 DNA is TGTGCCAGCAGTCCGGGGAGCACTGAAGCTTTCTTT. The chain recombines TRBV6-6 with TRBJ1-1; D ambiguous. The CDR3 extends over 12 amino acids. In germline, CDR1 is MNHNY, CDR2 SVGAGI (reference sequence). Trimming removed 5 bases from V and 4 bases from J, with 8 bases in between.